The 13 T cell receptor beta chains below come from one sample, sequenced in a study of cytomegalovirus exposure and HLA in healthy donors. The PCR employed 60 Vbeta primers together with 13 Jbeta primers. Method: immunoSEQ multiplex PCR; TCRdb's copy keeps in-frame clones and lacks some. In the table there are roughly 120,000 clones, roughly 68% of which are singletons. Sample: PBMCs. These receptors all stem from a woman between 50 and 59 years old in good health and CMV-seropositive.

The chain employs TRBV7-2 and TRBJ2-7; maybe TRBD1 (6 bases). This CDR3 has 14 residues. The V gene lost 6 bases and the J gene lost 7 bases, with 19 bases spanning the gap. CDR1 SGHTA and CDR2 FQGNSA come from the germline V gene. The CDR3 is CASRWGPGNREQYF. The CDR3 DNA reads TGTGCCAGCAGGTGGGGGCCGGGTAATCGAGAGCAGTACTTC.

The J gene is TRBJ2-4, the V gene TRBV6-1; D perhaps matches TRBD1 (6 bases). Germline V gene data show CDR1 as MNHNS and CDR2 as SASEGT. This CDR3 is 18 amino acids long. The V gene lost 2 bases and the J gene lost 4 bases, with 21 bases spanning the gap. The CDR3 region has the DNA TGTGCCAGCAGTGAACAGTGGGCGGACAGAACTCTAAAAAACATTCAGTACTTC. Protein product: CASSEQWADRTLKNIQYF.

This chain links TRBV7-8 with TRBJ1-1; D uncertain. The germline gives CDR1 SGHVS, CDR2 FQNEAQ. V was shortened by 6 bases and J by 1 base, with 3 bases between the two germline ends. The CDR3 spans 11 residues. The DNA of the CDR3 is TGTGCCAGCAGTCAGAACACTGAAGCTTTCTTT. Translated: CASSQNTEAFF.

V usage is TRBV9 and J usage is TRBJ2-7; 10 positions match TRBD1. This CDR3 has 16 residues. V lost 2 bases, J lost 2 bases, and 7 bases stayed unmatched. In germline, CDR1 is SGDLS, CDR2 YYNGEE. CDR3 in DNA: TGTGCCAGCAGCGTGAGCGGACAGGGGGTCCCCTACGAGCAGTACTTC. This translates into CASSVSGQGVPYEQYF.

The J gene is TRBJ1-5, the V gene TRBV9; D gene unclear. Trimming left V 2 bases short and J 1 base short, with 7 bases between. Per the germline V gene, CDR1 is SGDLS and CDR2 is YYNGEE. The CDR3 has 14 amino acids. Here the CDR3 DNA reads TGTGCCAGCAGCGTCGAGTGGAGCAATCAGCCCCAGCATTTT. Protein product: CASSVEWSNQPQHF. The full variable domain, its missing parts supplied by reference TRBV9 and TRBJ1-5, is DSGVTQTPKHLITATGQRVTLRCSPRSGDLSVYWYQQSLDQGLQFLIQYYNGEERAKGNILERFSAQQFPDLHSELNLSSLELGDSALYFCASSVEWSNQPQHFGDGTRLSIL.

This rearrangement joins TRBV7-8 to TRBJ1-2; TRBD1 matches 7 bases. J was trimmed by 13 bases and V by 5 bases; bases with no gene match: 13. CDR3 size: 13 residues. Germline V CDR1 and CDR2: SGHVS, FQNEAQ. The chain's CDR3 is CASSLTTTGSPTF. In DNA form, the CDR3 reads TGTGCCAGCAGCCTTACGACGACAGGGTCTCCCACCTTC.

V gene TRBV18 combines with J gene TRBJ1-3; tentative D call: TRBD1 (6 bases). CDR1 is KGHSH, CDR2 LQKENI, per germline. This CDR3 spans 15 amino acids. V gave up 3 bases and J gave up 4 bases, with 13 bases separating them. The CDR3 DNA reads as TGTGCCAGCTCACCTCGCAGGGGTAAAGGAAACACCATATATTTT. Amino acids: CASSPRRGKGNTIYF.

This clone was recorded a few times. This chain joins TRBV19 and TRBJ1-2; tentative D call: TRBD1 (5 bases). The germline V and J ends were trimmed by 4 bases and 1 base, with 7 bases remaining between them. CDR3 length equals 13 residues. Germline CDR1 reads LNHDA; CDR2 reads SQIVND (reference sequence). CDR3 bases: TGTGCCAGTAGTAAGGGGCATAACTATGGCTACACCTTC. It codes for CASSKGHNYGYTF.

The chain employs TRBV5-1 and TRBJ1-6; D might be TRBD1 (5 bases). In germline, CDR1 is SGHRS, CDR2 YFSETQ. V gave up 4 bases and J gave up 5 bases, with 13 bases separating them. The length of the CDR3 is 15 residues. The CDR3 is CASSEWGADNSPLHF. The CDR3 DNA is TGCGCCAGCAGCGAGTGGGGCGCGGATAATTCACCCCTCCACTTT.

The CDR3 region has the DNA TGCGCCAGCAGCTTGGATGCGGAGGGGCCCCAGCATTTT. It specifies CASSLDAEGPQHF. The V call is TRBV5-1, the J call TRBJ1-5, with D unclear. V was shortened by 0 bases and J by 9 bases, with 10 bases between the two germline ends. CDR1 is SGHRS, CDR2 YFSETQ, per germline. The CDR3 spans 13 residues.

This clone occurred once. The chain links TRBV10-1 to TRBJ2-3; D call uncertain. In germline, CDR1 is WNHNN, CDR2 SYGVQD (reference sequence). Trimming cost V 10 bases and J 1 base, with 3 bases left between them. The CDR3 runs 10 residues. The DNA for the CDR3 is TGCGCCACCTGCACAGATACGCAGTATTTT. Protein sequence: CATCTDTQYF.

The DNA for the CDR3 is TGCGCCAGCAGCCAAAGGTCTGGGGGGAAATACAATGAGCAGTTCTTC. This encodes CASSQRSGGKYNEQFF. The chain links TRBV4-3 to TRBJ2-1; the D gene is possibly TRBD2 (6 bases). V shed 2 bases and J shed 4 bases, with 15 bases lying between them. This CDR3 has 16 amino acids. Germline CDR1 is LGHNA and CDR2 is YSLEER.

The rearrangement joins TRBV30 to TRBJ1-2, with D unresolved. V lost 3 bases, J lost 9 bases, and 14 bases lay in between. CDR3 length equals 12 residues. Germline values: CDR1 GTSNPN, CDR2 SVGIG (reference sequence). CDR3 DNA: TGTGCCTGGAGCCCCGGGATGGATCGCTACACCTTC. Protein product: CAWSPGMDRYTF.